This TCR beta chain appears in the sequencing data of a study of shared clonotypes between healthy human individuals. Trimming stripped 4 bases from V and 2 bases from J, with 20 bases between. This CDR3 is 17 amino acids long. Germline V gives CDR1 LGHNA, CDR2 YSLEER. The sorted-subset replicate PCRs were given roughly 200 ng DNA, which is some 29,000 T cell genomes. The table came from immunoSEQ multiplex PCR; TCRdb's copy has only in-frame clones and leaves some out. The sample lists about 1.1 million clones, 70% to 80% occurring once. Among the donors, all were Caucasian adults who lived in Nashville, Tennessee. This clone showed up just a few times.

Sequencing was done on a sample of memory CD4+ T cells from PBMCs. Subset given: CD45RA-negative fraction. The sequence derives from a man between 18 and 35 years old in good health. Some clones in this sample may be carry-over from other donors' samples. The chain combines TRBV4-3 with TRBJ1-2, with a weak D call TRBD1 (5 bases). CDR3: CASSPLLVVSGNYGYTF. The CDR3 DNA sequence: TGCGCCAGCAGCCCACTTTTGGTCGTTTCAGGGAACTATGGCTACACCTTC.